A single sample is the source of the 26 T cell receptor beta chains below, sequenced in a study of vaccination and CD4 T cells after COVID-19. Noted treatment: roughly 11-day PBMC culture with coronavirus spike peptide pools or control peptides (ViraFEST assay). Their specific antigens are unknown. Sequence data for DNA of cultured CD4+ T cells were generated by the Oncomine TCR Beta short-read assay. TCRdb itself ran the PCR reads through MiXCR, one entry per CDR3 protein. The sample has about 20,000 distinct CDR3 sequences; more than 20% are singletons. The sample comprised cultured CD4+ T cells from blood. These receptor sequences come from a human donor with COVID-19.

This chain connects TRBV7-9 to TRBJ2-3; D is perhaps TRBD1 or TRBD2 (6 bases each). The CDR3 runs to 15 residues. Trimming cost V 4 bases and J 6 bases, with 17 bases left between them. Looked up from germline, CDR1 is SEHNR and CDR2 is FQNEAQ (reference sequence). CDR3 in DNA: TGTGCCAGCAGCTCTCGGGGGCCCCCTACGGATACGCAGTATTTT. This translates into CASSSRGPPTDTQYF.

This chain uses TRBV5-1 with TRBJ1-1; D perhaps matches TRBD1 (6 bases). The CDR3 runs to 12 residues. Trimming removed 6 bases from V and 6 bases from J, with 12 bases in between. CDR1 and CDR2 from the germline V gene are SGHRS and YFSETQ. The CDR3 DNA is TGCGCCAGCAAACAGGGACTCTCTGAAGCTTTCTTT. The encoded protein is CASKQGLSEAFF.

The J gene is TRBJ1-3, the V gene TRBV6-5, with D perhaps matching TRBD1 (5 bases). V was trimmed by 4 bases and J by 2 bases, leaving 18 bases between them. The CDR3 loop spans 17 amino acids. In germline, CDR1 is MNHEY, CDR2 SVGAGI. The CDR3 protein is CASSFATTQGTGNTIYF. The CDR3 DNA reads as TGTGCCAGCAGTTTCGCTACGACCCAGGGAACTGGAAACACCATATATTTT.

This clonotype turned up a few times. The chain carries TRBV7-2 and TRBJ2-5; D is ambiguous. This CDR3 comprises 13 residues. Per germline, CDR1 SGHTA and CDR2 FQGNSA. V lost 1 base to trimming and J lost 4 bases, with 7 bases between them. The CDR3 loop is CASSLGPAETQYF. CDR3 coding DNA: TGTGCCAGCAGCTTAGGTCCAGCAGAGACCCAGTACTTC.

The gene calls are TRBV19 and TRBJ1-1, with D maybe TRBD1 (5 bases). Germline assignment: CDR1 LNHDA and CDR2 SQIVND (reference sequence). This CDR3 region has 14 residues. The germline V and J ends were trimmed by 3 bases and 0 bases, with 8 bases remaining between them. The CDR3 loop reads CASSIDSLNTEAFF. Written as DNA, the CDR3 is TGTGCCAGTAGTATCGACAGCTTGAACACTGAAGCTTTCTTT.

This clonotype was seen a few times. V and J are TRBV7-3 and TRBJ2-2, with 8 bases fitting TRBD1. The CDR3 spans 15 residues. The J segment lost 4 bases and the V segment lost 5 bases, leaving 6 bases of the junction unmatched. Germline values: CDR1 SGHTA, CDR2 FQGTGA. CDR3 loop: CASSLRTGTTGELFF. CDR3 nucleotide sequence: TGTGCCAGCAGCCTGCGGACAGGGACCACCGGGGAGCTGTTTTTT. The full variable domain, rest sourced from reference TRBV7-3 and TRBJ2-2, is GAGVSQTPSNKVTEKGKYVELRCDPISGHTALYWYRQSLGQGPEFLIYFQGTGAADDSGLPNDRFFAVRPEGSVSTLKIQRTERGDSAVYLCASSLRTGTTGELFFGEGSRLTVL.

This clonotype showed up just a few times. The chain uses TRBV2 and TRBJ2-2; 7 positions match TRBD1. Germline values: CDR1 SNHLY, CDR2 FYNNEI. V was clipped by 6 bases and J by 2 bases; unmatched bases: 12. This CDR3 has 17 residues. The CDR3 DNA reads as TGTGCCAGCAGGGGGCAGGGGGTTTCAGAAAACACCGGGGAGCTGTTTTTT. This encodes CASRGQGVSENTGELFF.

The table lists this clonotype with a few counts. The chain combines TRBV30 with TRBJ1-1; D may be TRBD1 (5 bases). Germline V lookup: CDR1 GTSNPN, CDR2 SVGIG (reference sequence). V was trimmed by 2 bases and J by 1 base, leaving 14 bases between them. This CDR3 spans 15 amino acids. In nucleotides, the CDR3 is TGTGCCTGGAGTCCACTGGGACCGAGGAACACTGAAGCTTTCTTT. Translation: CAWSPLGPRNTEAFF.

The V call is TRBV25-1, the J call TRBJ1-3; no definite D call. Trimming left V 2 bases short and J 1 base short, with 6 bases between. The CDR3 totals 14 residues. Germline V lookup: CDR1 MGHDK, CDR2 SYGVNS. CDR3 protein: CASSEEKSGNTIYF. The CDR3 nucleotides are TGTGCCAGCAGTGAAGAGAAATCTGGAAACACCATATATTTT.

This clonotype was seen only a few times. V gene TRBV20-1 combines with J gene TRBJ2-5, with 9 nucleotides matching TRBD1. Germline lookup yields CDR1 DFQATT and CDR2 SNEGSKA (reference sequence). V lost 4 bases, J lost 3 bases, and 9 bases stayed unmatched. The CDR3 runs 15 residues. The CDR3 DNA reads TGCAGTGCTAAACACGGACAGGGGAAAGAAGAGACCCAGTACTTC. Protein sequence: CSAKHGQGKEETQYF.

The chain employs TRBV5-8 and TRBJ2-7; D may match TRBD1 or TRBD2 (5 bases each). Trimming removed 4 bases at V and 3 bases at J, with 20 bases between. This CDR3 spans 16 amino acids. Germline lookup yields CDR1 SGHTS and CDR2 YDEGEE. CDR3: CASSTDTSRGYYEQYF. The CDR3 bases are TGTGCCAGCAGCACGGACACATCGAGGGGATACTACGAGCAGTACTTC.

The chain links TRBV9 to TRBJ2-5; the D is unclear. CDR1 and CDR2 (germline): SGDLS, YYNGEE. The CDR3 has 15 residues. Trimming stripped 1 base from V and 0 bases from J, with 10 bases between. For the CDR3, the DNA is TGTGCCAGCAGCGTATCTGGGTTGTACCAAGAGACCCAGTACTTC. This translates into CASSVSGLYQETQYF.

The V and J genes are TRBV20-1 and TRBJ1-6, with a tentative D call TRBD1 (5 bases). Germline assignment: CDR1 DFQATT and CDR2 SNEGSKA (reference sequence). The V end was cut by 3 bases, the J end by 9 bases, with 12 bases between. The CDR3 has 13 residues. The CDR3, as DNA: TGCAGTGCTAGCGCAGGGCTCGTTTCACCCCTCCACTTT. Encoded protein: CSASAGLVSPLHF.

In this sample, this clonotype is medium-sized. The rearrangement uses TRBV2 and TRBJ1-5; TRBD1 matches 8 bases. The length of the CDR3 is 16 residues. J lost 1 base, V lost 6 bases, and 8 bases had no gene match. CDR1 and CDR2 (germline): SNHLY, FYNNEI. CDR3 sequence: CASRPHRGMSNQPQHF. As DNA, the CDR3 is TGTGCCAGCAGGCCGCACAGGGGGATGAGCAATCAGCCCCAGCATTTT.

The rearrangement uses TRBV20-1 and TRBJ1-5, with 11 bases lining up with TRBD1. CDR1 is DFQATT and CDR2 is SNEGSKA in the germline V gene (reference sequence). Trimming took 5 bases from V and 4 from J; bases not matched to a gene: 10. The CDR3 loop spans 16 amino acids. The CDR3 reads CSAGGLGTGGNQPQHF. DNA for the CDR3: TGCAGTGCTGGAGGTCTTGGGACAGGGGGGAATCAGCCCCAGCATTTT.

In this sample, this clonotype turned up a few times. V gene TRBV2 combines with J gene TRBJ2-1; 7 bases agree with TRBD2. The CDR3 totals 14 residues. V was pared by 9 bases and J by 0 bases, with 5 bases of the junction left unmatched. Germline-derived CDR1 and CDR2 are SNHLY and FYNNEI. The CDR3 is CASMGGISYNEQFF. The DNA for the CDR3 is TGTGCCAGTATGGGGGGGATCTCCTACAATGAGCAGTTCTTC.

V gene TRBV7-2 combines with J gene TRBJ2-7; 9 bases align to TRBD1. The CDR3 runs to 16 residues. J gave up 4 bases and V 5 bases, and 12 bases lay outside the gene matches. The germline gives CDR1 SGHTA, CDR2 FQGNSA. CDR3 DNA: TGTGCCAGCAGCGCATCTTCGGGACAGGGCTCGTACGAGCAGTACTTC. Translation: CASSASSGQGSYEQYF.

This clonotype is categorized as medium-sized. CDR3 sequence reads: CASSKGQILDAFF. The CDR3, as DNA: TGTGCCAGCAGTAAAGGACAGATTTTAGATGCTTTCTTT. The chain has TRBV6-1 and TRBJ1-1, with D possibly matching TRBD1 (6 bases). Per germline, CDR1 MNHNS and CDR2 SASEGT. The CDR3 totals 13 residues. Trimming took off 5 bases at V and 11 bases at J, with 18 bases between the two ends.

This chain joins TRBV20-1 and TRBJ1-1; D remains ambiguous. Germline lookup yields CDR1 DFQATT and CDR2 SNEGSKA (reference sequence). V was pared by 6 bases and J by 5 bases, with 19 bases between. This CDR3 is 14 amino acids long. The CDR3 loop is CSASRTPLGTEAFF. As DNA, the CDR3 is TGCAGTGCCAGCCGGACTCCACTTGGGACTGAAGCTTTCTTT.

The chain combines TRBV29-1 with TRBJ1-2; D may be TRBD1 (6 bases). Per the germline V gene, CDR1 is SQVTM and CDR2 is ANQGSEA. This CDR3 is 13 amino acids long. V gave up 6 bases and J gave up 1 base, with 12 bases separating them. DNA for the CDR3: TGCAGCGTCCAGGGACATCTTAACTATGGCTACACCTTC. Encoded protein: CSVQGHLNYGYTF.

CDR3 nucleotide sequence: TGTGCCAGTAGTACCGGGGGCGGTGAAAAACTGTTTTTT. Translation gives CASSTGGGEKLFF. The genes are TRBV19 and TRBJ1-4, with D tentatively TRBD1 (6 bases). This CDR3 comprises 13 residues. CDR1 LNHDA and CDR2 SQIVND come from the germline V gene (reference sequence). Deletions cut 4 bases from V and 7 bases from J, with 10 bases between.

This clonotype is medium-sized by share. The chain uses TRBV27 and TRBJ1-5, with D tentatively TRBD1 (6 bases). Trimming removed 7 bases from V and 5 bases from J, with 12 bases in between. CDR3 length: 13 amino acids. Looked up from germline, CDR1 is MNHEY and CDR2 is SMNVEV (reference sequence). The CDR3, as DNA: TGTGCCAGCAAGTGGGACATCCATCAGCCCCAGCATTTT. It is translated as CASKWDIHQPQHF.

The rearrangement joins TRBV30 to TRBJ1-5, with D possibly matching TRBD1 (5 bases). Trimming stripped 0 bases from V and 4 bases from J, with 13 bases between. The CDR3 totals 15 residues. From germline, CDR1 is GTSNPN and CDR2 SVGIG (reference sequence). The CDR3 bases are TGTGCCTGGAGTGTACGTCAGGGTGGTAATCAGCCCCAGCATTTT. Protein sequence: CAWSVRQGGNQPQHF.

The J gene is TRBJ2-7, the V gene TRBV7-9, with no clear D. Trimming left V 0 bases short and J 3 bases short, with 6 bases between. This CDR3 has 13 residues. Germline V gene data show CDR1 as SEHNR and CDR2 as FQNEAQ (reference sequence). The CDR3 loop reads CASSLAIDYEQYF. The CDR3 DNA reads as TGTGCCAGCAGCTTAGCCATAGACTACGAGCAGTACTTC.

The V and J genes are TRBV5-1 and TRBJ1-1; weak D call: TRBD1 (6 bases). V lost 6 bases, J lost 8 bases, and 14 bases lay in between. The CDR3 runs 12 residues. The germline gives CDR1 SGHRS, CDR2 YFSETQ. CDR3 bases: TGCGCCAGCACCGATTTTCAGGGGGAAGCTTTCTTT. Translation gives CASTDFQGEAFF.

The CDR3 spells CASSRTPNNGELFF. For the CDR3, the DNA is TGTGCCAGCAGTCGGACACCCAATAACGGGGAGCTGTTTTTT. The chain couples TRBV28 to TRBJ2-2; weak D call: TRBD1 (5 bases). The germline V and J ends were trimmed by 5 bases and 7 bases, with 14 bases remaining between them. The germline gives CDR1 MDHEN, CDR2 SYDVKM. The CDR3 contains 14 residues.